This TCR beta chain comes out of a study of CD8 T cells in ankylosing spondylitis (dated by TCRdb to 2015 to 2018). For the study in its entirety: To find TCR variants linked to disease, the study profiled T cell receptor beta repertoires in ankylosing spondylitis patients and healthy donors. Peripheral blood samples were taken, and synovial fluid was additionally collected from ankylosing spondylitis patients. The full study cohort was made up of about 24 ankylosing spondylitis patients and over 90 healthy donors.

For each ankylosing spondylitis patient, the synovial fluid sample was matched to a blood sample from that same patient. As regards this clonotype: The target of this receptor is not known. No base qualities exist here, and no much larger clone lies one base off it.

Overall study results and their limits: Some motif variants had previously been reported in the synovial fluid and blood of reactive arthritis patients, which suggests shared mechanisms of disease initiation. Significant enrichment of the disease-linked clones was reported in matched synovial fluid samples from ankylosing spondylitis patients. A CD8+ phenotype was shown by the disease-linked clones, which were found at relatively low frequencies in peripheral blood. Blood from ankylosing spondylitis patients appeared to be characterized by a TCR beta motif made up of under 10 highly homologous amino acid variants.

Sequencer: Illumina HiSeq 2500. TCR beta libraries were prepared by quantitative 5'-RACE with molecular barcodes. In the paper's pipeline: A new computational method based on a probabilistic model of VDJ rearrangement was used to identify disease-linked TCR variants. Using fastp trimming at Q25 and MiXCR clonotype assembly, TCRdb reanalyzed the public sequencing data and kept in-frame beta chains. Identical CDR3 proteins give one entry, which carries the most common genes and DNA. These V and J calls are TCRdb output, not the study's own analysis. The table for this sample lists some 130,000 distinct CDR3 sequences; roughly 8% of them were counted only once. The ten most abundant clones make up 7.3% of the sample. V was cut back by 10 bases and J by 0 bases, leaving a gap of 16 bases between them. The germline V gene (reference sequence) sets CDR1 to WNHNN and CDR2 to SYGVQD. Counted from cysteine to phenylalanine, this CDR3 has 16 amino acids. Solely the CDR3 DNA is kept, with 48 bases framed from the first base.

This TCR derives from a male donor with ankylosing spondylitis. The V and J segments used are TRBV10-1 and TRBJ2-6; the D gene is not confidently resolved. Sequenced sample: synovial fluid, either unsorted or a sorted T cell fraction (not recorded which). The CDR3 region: CATSSIRRSGANVLTF. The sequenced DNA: TGCGCCACTTCCTCCATTCGGCGCTCTGGGGCCAACGTCCTGACTTTC.